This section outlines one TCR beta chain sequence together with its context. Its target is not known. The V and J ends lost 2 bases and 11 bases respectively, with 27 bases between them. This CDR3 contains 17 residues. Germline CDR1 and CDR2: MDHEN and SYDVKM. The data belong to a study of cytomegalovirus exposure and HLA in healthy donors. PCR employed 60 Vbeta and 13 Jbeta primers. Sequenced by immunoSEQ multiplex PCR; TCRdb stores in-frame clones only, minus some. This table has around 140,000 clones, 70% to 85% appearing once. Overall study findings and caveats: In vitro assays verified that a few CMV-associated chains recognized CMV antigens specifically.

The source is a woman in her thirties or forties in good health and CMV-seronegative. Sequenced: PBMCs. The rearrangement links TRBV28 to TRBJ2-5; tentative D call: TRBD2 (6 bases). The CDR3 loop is CASSLRLVGGSLWEQYF. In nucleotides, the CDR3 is TGTGCCAGCAGTTTACGATTAGTGGGAGGCTCCTTATGGGAGCAGTACTTC.